The 7 T cell receptor beta chains in this list originate from one sample, sequenced in a study of sequential checkpoint blockade in melanoma. TCRdb's copy holds only in-frame clones and misses some; the assay was immunoSEQ multiplex PCR. The sample holds approximately 26,000 clones; roughly 73% are singletons and the top ten take 22%. Treatment noted: randomized to nivolumab then ipilimumab (arm A) or the reverse (arm B). The sequences come from CD8+ T cells sorted from blood (inferred from file names), collected from a patient given nivolumab and ipilimumab in sequence. The receptor source for this set is a human donor with melanoma.

J is TRBJ2-1 and V is TRBV5-1, with TRBD2 identical over 10 bases. This CDR3 is 17 amino acids long. The trim removed 4 bases at V and 0 bases at J, leaving 7 bases unmatched. From germline, CDR1 is SGHRS and CDR2 YFSETQ. The CDR3 loop is CASSPTPSGGSYNEQFF. DNA for the CDR3: TGCGCCAGCAGCCCGACACCTAGCGGGGGCTCCTACAATGAGCAGTTCTTC. The full variable domain, rest sourced from reference TRBV5-1 and TRBJ2-1, is KAGVTQTPRYLIKTRGQQVTLSCSPISGHRSVSWYQQTPGQGLQFLFEYFSETQRNKGNFPGRFSGRQFSNSRSEMNVSTLELGDSALYLCASSPTPSGGSYNEQFFGPGTRLTVL.

The table lists this clone with a count of one. The V and J genes are TRBV15 and TRBJ2-2; D unresolved. V lost 8 bases to trimming and J lost 5 bases, with 9 bases between them. The CDR3 extends over 12 amino acids. The germline V gene has CDR1 LNHNV and CDR2 YYDKDF (reference sequence). The DNA of the CDR3 is TGTGCCACCGAGTCCTTAACCGGGGAGCTGTTTTTT. Protein sequence: CATESLTGELFF. The whole variable domain, filled in from reference TRBV15 and TRBJ2-2, reads DAMVIQNPRYQVTQFGKPVTLSCSQTLNHNVMYWYQQKSSQAPKLLFHYYDKDFNNEADTPDNFQSRRPNTSFCFLDIRSPGLGDTAMYLCATESLTGELFFGEGSRLTVL.

This sequence joins TRBV10-2 and TRBJ2-1, with 8 bases identical to TRBD2. The V and J ends lost 10 bases and 10 bases, in that order; junction bases with no gene match: 6. This CDR3 spans 11 amino acids. Germline V CDR1 and CDR2: WSHSY, SAAADI. For the CDR3, the DNA is TGCGCCACCGGGGGGGCGGGAGAGCAGTTCTTC. Translation: CATGGAGEQFF.

The V and J genes are TRBV4-3 and TRBJ2-1, with D possibly TRBD2 on 6 matching bases. This CDR3 spans 13 amino acids. The germline V and J ends were trimmed by 4 bases and 7 bases, with 11 bases remaining between them. Germline lookup yields CDR1 LGHNA and CDR2 YSLEER. The CDR3 spells CASSLGRGNEQFF. CDR3 coding DNA: TGCGCCAGCAGCCTCGGACGGGGGAATGAGCAGTTCTTC.

This clone was seen just once. The chain carries TRBV5-1 and TRBJ2-7, with D possibly being TRBD1 (6 bases). CDR3 length: 13 amino acids. Germline assignment: CDR1 SGHRS and CDR2 YFSETQ. V was shortened by 3 bases and J by 1 base, with 8 bases between the two germline ends. The CDR3 here is CASSWDKSYEQYF. The CDR3 bases are TGCGCCAGCAGCTGGGACAAATCCTACGAGCAGTACTTC.

V usage is TRBV29-1 and J usage is TRBJ2-5, with D possibly TRBD1 on 5 matching bases. V lost 6 bases and J lost 3, with 20 bases in between. Per the germline V gene, CDR1 is SQVTM and CDR2 is ANQGSEA. The CDR3 spans 15 residues. CDR3 amino acids: CSVDFQGRIEETQYF. The DNA for the CDR3 is TGCAGCGTGGATTTTCAGGGAAGAATAGAAGAGACCCAGTACTTC.

The chain is built from TRBV6-5 and TRBJ1-2; TRBD1 matches at 7 bases. This CDR3 has 13 amino acids. The germline V gene encodes CDR1 MNHEY and CDR2 SVGAGI. With V trimmed by 6 bases and J by 4 bases, 5 bases remained unmatched. The CDR3 DNA sequence: TGTGCCAGCAGGGAACAGGGGAGCTATGGCTACACCTTC. It specifies CASREQGSYGYTF.